These 18 T cell receptor beta chains were sequenced from one sample in a study of CD8+ T cells in alopecia areata. The treatment here: oral pan-JAK inhibitor, 5-10 mg twice daily. cDNA reverse transcribed from extracted RNA served as the sequencing template. TCRdb's table, derived via immunoSEQ multiplex PCR, lists solely in-frame clones and lacks some. The sample has 100,000 to 130,000 clones; about 83% are singletons. Specimen: CD8+ T cells sorted from blood, collected at week 24, from a patient treated with tofacitinib. Source of these receptors: a human donor with alopecia areata.

The V gene is TRBV19, the J gene TRBJ1-1; 7 bases align to TRBD1. Germline V CDR1 and CDR2: LNHDA, SQIVND (reference sequence). The CDR3 spans 14 residues. V lost 5 bases, J lost 2 bases, and 5 bases stayed unmatched. CDR3 sequence: CASSPRTGNTEAFF. CDR3 coding DNA: TGTGCCAGTAGTCCTCGGACAGGCAACACTGAAGCTTTCTTT.

V usage is TRBV25-1 and J usage is TRBJ1-1, with D hard to call. The germline CDR1 and CDR2 sequences are MGHDK and SYGVNS. V was shortened by 5 bases and J by 0 bases, with 7 bases between the two germline ends. The CDR3 is made up of 13 amino acids. CDR3: CASSQGLNTEAFF. The CDR3, as DNA: TGTGCCAGCAGTCAAGGTTTGAACACTGAAGCTTTCTTT.

For this clone: The junction shows a germline mismatch at one end, possibly a read error. The gene calls are TRBV5-8 and TRBJ2-5; D not resolved. The CDR3 has 13 residues. Germline lookup yields CDR1 SGHTS and CDR2 YDEGEE. The DNA for the CDR3 is TGTGCCAGCAGCTTGGAGATGCAAGAGGCCCAGTACTTC. Its translation is CASSLEMQEAQYF.

Concerning this clone: Other DNA variants within this sample encode the same CDR3. This chain uses TRBV4-1 with TRBJ2-7, with D possibly being TRBD2 (5 bases). This CDR3 region has 14 residues. The ends were cut back, 2 bases at V and 4 bases at J, with 12 bases in the middle. CDR1 MGHRA and CDR2 YSYEKL come from the germline V gene. This CDR3 reads CASSQTGGLYEQYF. The CDR3 DNA is TGCGCCAGCAGCCAAACGGGCGGGCTATACGAGCAGTACTTC.

The chain employs TRBV7-3 and TRBJ2-6; weak D call: TRBD2 (6 bases). The CDR3 consists of 17 residues. The V and J ends lost 4 bases and 0 bases respectively, with 13 bases between them. Germline V gene sequence: CDR1 SGHTA, CDR2 FQGTGA. For the CDR3, the DNA is TGTGCCAGCAGCTCCCGAGTGGGGGGCTCTGGGGCCAACGTCCTGACTTTC. Its translation is CASSSRVGGSGANVLTF.

This clone was recorded only once. This chain links TRBV5-4 with TRBJ1-2; D is ambiguous. V lost 0 bases to trimming and J lost 10 bases, with 10 bases between them. The germline gives CDR1 SGHNT, CDR2 YYREEE (reference sequence). The CDR3 sequence is 12 residues long. CDR3 coding DNA: TGTGCCAGCAGCTTGGGTACACGCACCTACACCTTC. This sequence encodes CASSLGTRTYTF.

This chain connects TRBV4-3 to TRBJ2-5; no clear D. The CDR3 sequence is 15 residues long. Trimming removed 0 bases at V and 1 base at J, with 9 bases between. From germline, CDR1 is LGHNA and CDR2 YSLEER. The DNA of the CDR3 is TGCGCCAGCAGCCAAGATCTAGGACCCCAAGAGACCCAGTACTTC. The encoded protein is CASSQDLGPQETQYF.

The gene calls are TRBV18 and TRBJ1-1; no clear D gene. CDR3 length: 12 amino acids. V shed 6 bases and J shed 4 bases, with 9 bases lying between them. Looked up from germline, CDR1 is KGHSH and CDR2 is LQKENI. The chain's CDR3 is CASSPGITEAFF. The DNA of the CDR3 is TGTGCCAGCTCCCCTGGGATCACTGAAGCTTTCTTT.

The chain links TRBV30 to TRBJ2-7; D is unresolved. Germline V CDR1 and CDR2: GTSNPN, SVGIG (reference sequence). CDR3 length: 13 residues. Deletions cut 0 bases from V and 2 bases from J, with 8 bases between. The CDR3 sequence: CAWSVLRTYEQYF. CDR3 in DNA: TGTGCCTGGAGTGTACTAAGGACCTACGAGCAGTACTTC.

The chain couples TRBV4-1 to TRBJ2-7, with 9 bases matching TRBD1. The trim removed 4 bases at V and 7 bases at J, leaving 5 bases unmatched. The CDR3 totals 13 residues. Germline V gene data show CDR1 as MGHRA and CDR2 as YSYEKL. CDR3: CASSPGQGGEQYF. The CDR3 bases are TGCGCCAGCAGCCCGGGACAGGGTGGAGAGCAGTACTTC.

Only one count was recorded for this clone. This chain connects TRBV20-1 to TRBJ2-3; D is uncertain. V lost 3 bases to trimming and J lost 5 bases, with 3 bases between them. The CDR3 has 10 amino acids. Germline V gene sequence: CDR1 DFQATT, CDR2 SNEGSKA (reference sequence). CDR3 DNA: TGCAGTGCTAGTGGAGATACGCAGTATTTT. Amino acids: CSASGDTQYF.

This clone was seen a few times. The germline gene is not matched at one end of the junction; a read error may be the cause. The V call is TRBV11-2, the J call TRBJ2-7; D unresolved. CDR1 is SGHAT, CDR2 FQNNGV, per germline. The CDR3 length is 15 residues. CDR3 nucleotide sequence: TGTGCCAGCAGCCTAGAGGCGGCTCAATCCTACGAGCAGTACTTC. Amino acids: CASSLEAAQSYEQYF.

The V and J genes are TRBV4-1 and TRBJ2-3; TRBD2 aligns across 10 bases. J lost 6 bases, V lost 3 bases, and 9 bases had no gene match. Germline V gene data show CDR1 as MGHRA and CDR2 as YSYEKL. The CDR3 contains 16 residues. CDR3 region: CASSHVAGGPPDTQYF. Written as DNA, the CDR3 is TGCGCCAGCAGCCACGTAGCGGGGGGCCCTCCGGATACGCAGTATTTT.

J is TRBJ2-1 and V is TRBV13; D gene ambiguous. The CDR3 totals 13 residues. Per germline, CDR1 PRHDT and CDR2 FYEKMQ (reference sequence). Trimming took off 1 base at V and 4 bases at J, with 5 bases between the two ends. The CDR3 nucleotides read TGTGCCAGCAGCTTAGCCGGTTACAATGAGCAGTTCTTC. Encoded protein: CASSLAGYNEQFF.

In the case of this clone: The same CDR3 also results from other DNA sequences found in this sample. The chain has TRBV7-9 and TRBJ2-7, with D perhaps matching TRBD1 (5 bases). Per germline, CDR1 SEHNR and CDR2 FQNEAQ (reference sequence). The CDR3 is made up of 14 amino acids. Trimming cost V 1 base and J 4 bases, with 11 bases left between them. Here the CDR3 reads CASSLGTRGYEQYF. The CDR3 nucleotides are TGTGCCAGCAGCTTAGGGACAAGGGGTTACGAGCAGTACTTC.

The chain recombines TRBV5-6 with TRBJ1-2; D is ambiguous. V was clipped by 0 bases and J by 2 bases, with 8 bases between them. The CDR3 contains 14 residues. The germline V gene has CDR1 SGHDT and CDR2 YYEEEE. The DNA for the CDR3 is TGTGCCAGCAGCTTGGAGCAGAGCAACTATGGCTACACCTTC. Its protein is CASSLEQSNYGYTF.

The chain links TRBV4-1 to TRBJ2-7; possibly TRBD2 for D (7 bases). This CDR3 region has 13 residues. Germline V gives CDR1 MGHRA, CDR2 YSYEKL. The V and J ends lost 8 bases and 2 bases respectively, with 13 bases between them. CDR3 bases: TGCGCCAGCGGGGCCGGGGGGCCCTACGAGCAGTACTTC. Translation: CASGAGGPYEQYF.

The V gene is TRBV6-5, the J gene TRBJ2-7, with D perhaps matching TRBD2 (5 bases). V was shortened by 5 bases and J by 4 bases, with 15 bases between the two germline ends. The CDR3 sequence is 14 residues long. The germline V gene encodes CDR1 MNHEY and CDR2 SVGAGI. CDR3 in amino acids: CASSPWTEGYEQYF. CDR3 in DNA: TGTGCCAGCAGTCCTTGGACCGAGGGTTACGAGCAGTACTTC.